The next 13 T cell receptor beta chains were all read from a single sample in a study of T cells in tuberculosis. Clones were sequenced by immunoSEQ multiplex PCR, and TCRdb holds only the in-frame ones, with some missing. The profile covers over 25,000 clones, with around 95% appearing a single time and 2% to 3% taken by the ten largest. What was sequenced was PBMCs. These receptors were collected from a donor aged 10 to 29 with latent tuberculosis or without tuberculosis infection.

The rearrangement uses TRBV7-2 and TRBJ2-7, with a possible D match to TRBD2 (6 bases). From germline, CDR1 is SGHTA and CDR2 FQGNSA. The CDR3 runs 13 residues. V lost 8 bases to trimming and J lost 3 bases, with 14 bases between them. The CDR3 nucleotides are TGTGCCAGCCGATGGAGGGCCTGCTACGAGCAGTACTTC. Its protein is CASRWRACYEQYF.

The CDR3 bases are TGCGCCAGCAGCCAAGATGGAAGGGACAGGGGGGTATACGAGCAGTACTTC. This gives the protein CASSQDGRDRGVYEQYF. The chain combines TRBV4-3 with TRBJ2-7; 11 bases align to TRBD1. The CDR3 runs to 17 residues. Per the germline V gene, CDR1 is LGHNA and CDR2 is YSLEER. The V segment lost 0 bases and the J segment 4 bases; nucleotides outside the gene matches: 8.

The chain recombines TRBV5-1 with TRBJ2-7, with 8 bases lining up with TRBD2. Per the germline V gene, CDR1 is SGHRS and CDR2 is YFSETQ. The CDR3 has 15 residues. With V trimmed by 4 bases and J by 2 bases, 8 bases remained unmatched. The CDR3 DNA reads TGCGCCAGCAGCCTCCGGGAGGGCCTTGCCTACGAGCAGTACTTC. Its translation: CASSLREGLAYEQYF.

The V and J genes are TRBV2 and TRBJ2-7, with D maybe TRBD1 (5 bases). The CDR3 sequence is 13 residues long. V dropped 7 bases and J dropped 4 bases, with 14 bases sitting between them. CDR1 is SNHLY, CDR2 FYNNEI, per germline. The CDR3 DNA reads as TGTGCCAGCACTGACCGGACATCTTACGAGCAGTACTTC. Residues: CASTDRTSYEQYF.

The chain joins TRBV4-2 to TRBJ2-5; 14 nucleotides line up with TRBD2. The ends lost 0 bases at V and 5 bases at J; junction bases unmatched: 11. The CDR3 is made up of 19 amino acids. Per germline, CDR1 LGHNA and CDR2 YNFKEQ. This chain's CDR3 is CASSQDGLGLAGGGETQYF. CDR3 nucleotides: TGTGCCAGCAGCCAAGATGGGCTCGGACTAGCGGGGGGCGGTGAGACCCAGTACTTC.

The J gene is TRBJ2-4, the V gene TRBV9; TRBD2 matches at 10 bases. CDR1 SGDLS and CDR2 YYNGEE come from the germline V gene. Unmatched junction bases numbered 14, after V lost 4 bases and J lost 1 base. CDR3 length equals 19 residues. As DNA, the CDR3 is TGTGCCAGCAGCCCGGACCCCCTAGCGGGAGACGGGGCCAAAAACATTCAGTACTTC. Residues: CASSPDPLAGDGAKNIQYF.

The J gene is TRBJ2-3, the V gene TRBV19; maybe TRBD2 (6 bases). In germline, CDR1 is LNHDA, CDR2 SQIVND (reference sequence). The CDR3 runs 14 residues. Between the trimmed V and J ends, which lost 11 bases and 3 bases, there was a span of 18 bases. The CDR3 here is CASKAEGRTDTQYF. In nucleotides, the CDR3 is TGTGCCTCCAAGGCGGAGGGAAGGACAGATACGCAGTATTTT.

The CDR3 nucleotides are TGTGCCAGCAGTTCTCAAACTAGCGGGTTTTTCAATGAGCAGTTCTTC. Protein: CASSSQTSGFFNEQFF. The chain combines TRBV27 with TRBJ2-1; TRBD2 aligns across 9 bases. Trimming removed 4 bases from V and 6 bases from J; junction bases left unmatched: 10. CDR1 is MNHEY and CDR2 is SMNVEV in the germline V gene (reference sequence). The CDR3 totals 16 residues.

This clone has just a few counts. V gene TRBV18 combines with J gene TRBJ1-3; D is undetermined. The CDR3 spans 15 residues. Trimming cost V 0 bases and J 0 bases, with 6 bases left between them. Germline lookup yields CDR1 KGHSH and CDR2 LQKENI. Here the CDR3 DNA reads TGTGCCAGCTCACCACCCGCGAACTCTGGAAACACCATATATTTT. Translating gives CASSPPANSGNTIYF.

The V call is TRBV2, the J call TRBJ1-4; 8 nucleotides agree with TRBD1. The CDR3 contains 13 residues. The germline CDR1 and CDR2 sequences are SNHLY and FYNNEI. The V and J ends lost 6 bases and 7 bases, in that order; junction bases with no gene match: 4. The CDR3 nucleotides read TGTGCCAGCAGGGACAGGGTGGGTGAAAAACTGTTTTTT. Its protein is CASRDRVGEKLFF.

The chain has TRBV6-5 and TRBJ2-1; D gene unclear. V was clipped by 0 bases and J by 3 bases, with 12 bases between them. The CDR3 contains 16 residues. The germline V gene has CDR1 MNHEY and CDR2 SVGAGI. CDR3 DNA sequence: TGTGCCAGCAGTTACTCGAAGCGAGTATTCTACAATGAGCAGTTCTTC. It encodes CASSYSKRVFYNEQFF.

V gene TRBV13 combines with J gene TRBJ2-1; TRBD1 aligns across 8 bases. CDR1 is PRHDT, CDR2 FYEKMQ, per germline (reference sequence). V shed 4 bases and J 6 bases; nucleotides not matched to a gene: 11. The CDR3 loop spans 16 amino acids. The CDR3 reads CASSSTDRGEGNEQFF. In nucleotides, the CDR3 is TGTGCCAGCAGCTCTACTGACAGGGGTGAGGGCAATGAGCAGTTCTTC.

In DNA, the CDR3 is TGTGCCAGCAGCCTGGGACTTGGCACAGATACGCAGTATTTT. It specifies CASSLGLGTDTQYF. The chain has TRBV7-6 and TRBJ2-3; D is perhaps TRBD2 (6 bases). This CDR3 comprises 14 residues. Germline values: CDR1 SGHVS, CDR2 FNYEAQ. Trimming shortened V by 5 bases and J by 1 base, and 10 bases separated the two germline ends.